This TCR beta chain was captured in a study of blood T cell repertoires in COVID-19. At the level of the study: Specimens from acute and convalescent COVID-19 originated in the United States, Italy and Spain. PBMCs, B-cell-depleted T cells, or T cells provided the cDNA or gDNA that made up the material.

In the authors' workflow: Reference gene primer amplification in the assay estimated nucleated cell counts. Assay: immunoSEQ multiplex PCR; the TCRdb copy retains only in-frame clones and omits some. That table is the source of V, J and clone size, and D and trimming were worked out from the DNA. Here the sample spans roughly 350,000 clones, over 75% being singletons. This CDR3 comprises 15 residues. V was cut by 1 base and J by 2 bases, with 12 bases left in between. Germline CDR1 is LNHNV and CDR2 is YYDKDF (reference sequence). The sequence came from a woman aged 50 to 65 with active or convalescent COVID-19. This rearrangement joins TRBV15 to TRBJ2-7; D is possibly TRBD1 (6 bases). Sample: peripheral blood. The CDR3: CATSRARQGTYEQYF. CDR3 bases: TGTGCCACCAGCAGAGCCAGGCAGGGGACCTACGAGCAGTACTTC.